These T cell receptor beta chains were read from a single sample in a study of PD-L1 blockade in urothelial cancer. Sequencing was performed with immunoSEQ multiplex PCR; in TCRdb, only in-frame clones are kept and a portion is missing. This sample has 60,000 to 85,000 clones, with about 90% found just once. This sample comprised PBMCs, obtained around atezolizumab (anti-PD-L1) treatment. These receptors were collected from a woman in her seventies with urothelial cancer. The CDR3 runs from the conserved cysteine through the conserved F or W. Fields, in order: CDR3 protein, CDR3 DNA, D gene, V gene, J gene. A D gene is named only where the DNA matches it firmly.

CDR3 protein: CASRGDGYTF; CDR3 DNA: TGTGCCAGTAGAGGAGATGGCTACACCTTC; D gene: .; V gene: TRBV19; J gene: TRBJ1-2
CDR3 protein: CASSATGMEYNEQFF; CDR3 DNA: TGTGCCAGCTCAGCGACAGGGATGGAGTACAATGAGCAGTTCTTC; D gene: TRBD1; V gene: TRBV18; J gene: TRBJ2-1
CDR3 protein: CASSVGQGGFVNQPQHF; CDR3 DNA: TGTGCCAGCAGTGTGGGACAAGGGGGCTTTGTCAATCAGCCCCAGCATTTT; D gene: TRBD1; V gene: TRBV6-1; J gene: TRBJ1-5
CDR3 protein: CASSRRQGYNEQFF; CDR3 DNA: TGTGCCAGCAGTCGACGTCAGGGATACAATGAGCAGTTCTTC; D gene: .; V gene: TRBV28; J gene: TRBJ2-1
CDR3 protein: CASSLDVTGELFF; CDR3 DNA: TGTGCCAGCAGCTTAGACGTTACCGGGGAGCTGTTTTTT; D gene: .; V gene: TRBV11-2; J gene: TRBJ2-2
CDR3 protein: CASSAPRGRGGYTF; CDR3 DNA: TGTGCCAGCAGTGCCCCCCGCGGCCGGGGTGGCTACACCTTC; D gene: .; V gene: TRBV27; J gene: TRBJ1-2
CDR3 protein: CAWSDLGYEQYF; CDR3 DNA: TGTGCCTGGAGTGACCTAGGCTACGAGCAGTACTTC; D gene: .; V gene: TRBV30; J gene: TRBJ2-7
CDR3 protein: CASSPWGGETDTQYF; CDR3 DNA: TGCGCCAGCAGCCCGTGGGGCGGGGAGACAGATACGCAGTATTTT; D gene: .; V gene: TRBV5-1; J gene: TRBJ2-3
CDR3 protein: CASSLDEGGSTDTQYF; CDR3 DNA: TGTGCCAGCAGCTTGGATGAGGGAGGGAGCACAGATACGCAGTATTTT; D gene: TRBD2; V gene: TRBV5-4; J gene: TRBJ2-3
CDR3 protein: CASSPNRADGYTF; CDR3 DNA: TGTGCCAGCAGCCCGAACAGGGCGGATGGCTACACCTTC; D gene: .; V gene: TRBV14; J gene: TRBJ1-2
CDR3 protein: CASSQDRAGYSGNTIYF; CDR3 DNA: TGCGCCAGCAGCCAAGATAGGGCAGGGTACTCTGGAAACACCATATATTTT; D gene: .; V gene: TRBV4-1; J gene: TRBJ1-3